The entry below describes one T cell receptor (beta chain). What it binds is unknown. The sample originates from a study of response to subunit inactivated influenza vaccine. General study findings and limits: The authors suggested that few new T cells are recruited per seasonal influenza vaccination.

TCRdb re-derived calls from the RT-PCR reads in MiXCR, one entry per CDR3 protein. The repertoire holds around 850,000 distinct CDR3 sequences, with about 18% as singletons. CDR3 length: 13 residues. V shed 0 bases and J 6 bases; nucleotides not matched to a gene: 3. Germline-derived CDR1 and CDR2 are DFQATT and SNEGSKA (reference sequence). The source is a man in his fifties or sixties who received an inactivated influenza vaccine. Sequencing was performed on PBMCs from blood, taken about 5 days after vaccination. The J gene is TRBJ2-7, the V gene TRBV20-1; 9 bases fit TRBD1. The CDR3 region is CSARDPGQGEQYF. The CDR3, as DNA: TGCAGTGCTAGAGATCCGGGACAGGGCGAGCAGTACTTC.